The clone carrying this T cell receptor beta chain occurred a few times. As yet, its antigen is unknown. This record belongs to a study of T-cell memory formation after mild COVID-19. Whole-study context: Among the donors, TCR clusters were largely specific to each donor. Study results and limitations: Confirmation of SARS-CoV-2 specificity was lacking for second-wave clones peaking day 37. There were some responding clones in pre-infection memory, which suggested that cross-reactive memory had joined. Clones shrinking between day 15 and 85 showed a balanced CD4/CD8 split, and those that grew later tilted toward CD4+.

The CDR3 sequence is 15 residues long. Germline loops: CDR1 KGHSH, CDR2 LQKENI. V was clipped by 5 bases and J by 2 bases; unmatched bases: 4. One entry per CDR3 protein results from TCRdb running MiXCR on the 5' RACE reads. In the table there are over 300,000 distinct CDR3 sequences, roughly 20% of which are singletons. The sample was PBMCs or a T cell subset sorted from them (not recorded which). The chain uses TRBV18 and TRBJ2-1; TRBD2 matches 9 bases. The TCR originated in a man between 18 and 29 years old who had mild COVID-19 (a few samples of this study predate the infection). Cell type and time point are not known. For the CDR3, the DNA is TGTGCCAGCTCAGAAGCGGGGGGACCCTACAATGAGCAGTTCTTC. Translated, it gives CASSEAGGPYNEQFF.